This TCR beta chain was retrieved from a study of CD8 T cells in Susac syndrome (dated by TCRdb to the late 2010s). With respect to the entire study: Repertoire sequencing was used to test whether CD8+ T cell activation and differentiation in Susac syndrome was antigen driven. What the research found in general, with its limitations: The TCR sequencing and HLA analysis was acknowledged to have included a relatively small number of individuals.

RNA was extracted with the RNeasy kit and roughly 0.5 to 1 ug was reverse transcribed using random hexamers. The immunoSEQ multiplex PCR assay, covering 54 Vbeta and 13 Jbeta segments, was used to amplify TCR beta CDR3 regions. To correct PCR amplification bias, a synthetic template baseline was used for both primer optimization and computational correction. Turning to the authors' computational methods: Only productive sequences were kept, with reads annotated to V, D and J genes according to IMGT and analyzed in immunoSEQ Analyzer. To calculate clonality, Shannon entropy was normalized by log2 of the number of productive unique sequences and then subtracted from one. For each patient and control, public and private clones were evaluated within the 100 most prevalent clones. Clones were defined as Susac-specific if absent from the healthy and MS cohorts, from approximately 1,100 published viral clones and from other ImmuneACCESS disease sequences. TCRdb cleaned the public reads at Q25 with fastp, built clones with MiXCR and kept in-frame beta chains. Every CDR3 protein is listed once, alongside the most common genes and DNA of its rows. TCRdb, not the original authors, processed these V and J calls. Present in this sample are 100,000 to 150,000 distinct CDR3 sequences, nearly 95% of which were seen just once. The ten most abundant clones make up 0.09% to 0.15% of the sample.

As for this clonotype: No cognate antigen has been identified for it. Base quality data are lacking; no much larger clone is found one base away.

Peripheral blood CD8+ and CD4+ T cells from healthy donors, Susac syndrome patients and multiple sclerosis patients were profiled by high-throughput TCR beta sequencing. Healthy donors were included as age- and sex-matched controls. Bulk CD8+ and CD4+ T cells were purified by magnetic negative isolation, while CD8+ TEMRA cells were enriched using FACS. Blood was collected in EDTA tubes and processed within 24 hours, with PBMCs isolated through density gradient centrifugation. PBMCs intended for TCR sequencing were frozen in liquid nitrogen and were later thawed in a 37 degrees C water bath. A purity of at least 90% was achieved for sorted or isolated CD4+, CD8+ and CD8+ TEMRA cells. The receptor comes from a human donor in good health. The sample consisted of CD4+ T cells from PBMCs.

The CDR3 region: CSVGGSTNYGYTF. The nucleotide sequence reads TGCAGCGTTGGTGGGAGCACCAACTATGGCTACACCTTC. The chain employs TRBV29-1 and TRBJ1-2; too little of a D gene remains to name it. CDR1 SQVTM and CDR2 ANQGSEA were looked up in the germline V gene. V is reduced by 4 bases and J by 2 bases, leaving a spacing of 11 bases between them. The CDR3 spans 13 residues, from the cysteine through the phenylalanine. Only the CDR3 portion is preserved as DNA: 39 bases, with reading frame beginning at the first base.